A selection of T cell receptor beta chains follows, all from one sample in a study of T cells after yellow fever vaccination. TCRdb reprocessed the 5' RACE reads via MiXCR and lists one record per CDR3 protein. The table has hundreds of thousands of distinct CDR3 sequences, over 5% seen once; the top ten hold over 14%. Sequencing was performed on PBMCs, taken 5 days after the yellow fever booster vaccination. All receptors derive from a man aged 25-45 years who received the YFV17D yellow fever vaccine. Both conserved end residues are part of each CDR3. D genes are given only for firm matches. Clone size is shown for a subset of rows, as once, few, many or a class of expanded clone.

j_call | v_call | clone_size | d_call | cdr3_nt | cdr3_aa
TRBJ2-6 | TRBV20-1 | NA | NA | TGCAGTGCTAGGCAGGTTGGGGCCAACGTCCTGACTTTC | CSARQVGANVLTF
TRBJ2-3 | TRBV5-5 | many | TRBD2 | TGTGCCAGCAGATCTGGACTAGCGGGACCAGATACGCAGTATTTT | CASRSGLAGPDTQYF
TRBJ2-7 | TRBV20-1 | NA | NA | TGCAGTGCTAGAGTCGGAGAGGGGGCGGGGTACGAGCAGTACTTC | CSARVGEGAGYEQYF
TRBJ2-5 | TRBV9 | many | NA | TGTGCCAGCAGCAAACTGACTTCGGAGACCCAGTACTTC | CASSKLTSETQYF
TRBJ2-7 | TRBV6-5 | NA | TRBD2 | TGTGCCAGCAGTTACTCTAGCGGGGTGAGCTCCTACGAGCAGTACTTC | CASSYSSGVSSYEQYF
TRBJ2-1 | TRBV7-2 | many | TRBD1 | TGTGCCAGCAGCTCCCGACAGGGAATCTATGAGCAGTTCTTC | CASSSRQGIYEQFF
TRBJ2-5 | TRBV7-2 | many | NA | TGTGCCAGCAGCTCCCTTCCGTGGGAGACCCAGTACTTC | CASSSLPWETQYF
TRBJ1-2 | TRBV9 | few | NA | TGTGCCAGCAGCATTGCAGGGGATAGCTATGGCTACACCTTC | CASSIAGDSYGYTF
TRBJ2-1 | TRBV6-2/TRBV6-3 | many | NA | TGTGCCAGCAGCGGCGACAGTGGGGAGCAGTTCTTC | CASSGDSGEQFF
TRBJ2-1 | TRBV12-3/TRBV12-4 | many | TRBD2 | TGTGCCAGCAGTCTAGCGGGAGGGAGTGAGCAGTTCTTC | CASSLAGGSEQFF
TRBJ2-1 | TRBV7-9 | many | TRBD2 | TGTGCCAGCAGCCCGCCCGGACTAGGACCAGGCAATGAGCAGTTCTTC | CASSPPGLGPGNEQFF
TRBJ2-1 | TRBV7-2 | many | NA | TGTGCCAGCAGCCTATATGGGGGAGGACCAAGGGAGCAGTTCTTC | CASSLYGGGPREQFF
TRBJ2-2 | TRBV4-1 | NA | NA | TGCGCCAGCAGCCCCCCGGGGACGAACACCGGGGAGCTGTTTTTT | CASSPPGTNTGELFF
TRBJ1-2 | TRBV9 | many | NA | TGTGCCAGCAGCGTAGACGAAATACAAGCTAACTATGGCTACACCTTC | CASSVDEIQANYGYTF
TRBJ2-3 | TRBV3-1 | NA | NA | TGTGCCAGCAGCTCGCGCAATACGCAGTATTTT | CASSSRNTQYF
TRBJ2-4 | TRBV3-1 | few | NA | TGTGCCAGCAGCCATCAAGGGGTGGGGGGAAACATTCAGTACTTC | CASSHQGVGGNIQYF
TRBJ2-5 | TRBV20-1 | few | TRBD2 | TGCAGTGCTAGGCAACCTTGGACTAGCGCAAAAGAAGAGACCCAGTACTTC | CSARQPWTSAKEETQYF
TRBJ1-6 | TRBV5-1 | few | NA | TGCGCCAGCAGCTTGGTTGGCGGGGCAATGCCCCTCCACTTT | CASSLVGGAMPLHF
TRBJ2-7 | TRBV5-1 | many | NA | TGCGCCAGCAGCTCCCGAGGCTCGGAGGGATCCTACGAGCAGTACTTC | CASSSRGSEGSYEQYF
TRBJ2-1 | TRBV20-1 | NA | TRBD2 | TGCAGTGCTAGAGGACTAGCGGGACTAGAGCAGTTCTTC | CSARGLAGLEQFF
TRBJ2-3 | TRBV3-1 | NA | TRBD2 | TGTGCCAGCAGCCAAGGCCGGGAGGGCCTCAATACGCAGTATTTT | CASSQGREGLNTQYF
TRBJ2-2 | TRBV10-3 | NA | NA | TGTGCCATCAGTGAGTCGGGGACCACGAACACCGGGGAGCTGTTTTTT | CAISESGTTNTGELFF
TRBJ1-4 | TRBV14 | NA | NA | TGTGCCAGCAGCTCTCAAGGGTTAACTAATGAAAAACTGTTTTTT | CASSSQGLTNEKLFF
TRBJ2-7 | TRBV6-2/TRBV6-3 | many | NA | TGTGCCAGCAGTTATCGACAGACTCGAAACTCCTACGAGCAGTACTTC | CASSYRQTRNSYEQYF
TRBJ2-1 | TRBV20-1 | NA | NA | TGCAGTGCCCTGCACGACTACAATGAGCAGTTCTTC | CSALHDYNEQFF
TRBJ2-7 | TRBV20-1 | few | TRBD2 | TGCAGTGCTTTCCGTCAGGGAGGGTCCTACGAGCAGTACTTC | CSAFRQGGSYEQYF
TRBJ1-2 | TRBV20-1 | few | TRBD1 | TGCAGTGCCCAGGGGGGCGCGTTAATCTATGGCTACACCTTC | CSAQGGALIYGYTF
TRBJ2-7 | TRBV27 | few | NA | TGTGCCAGCAGTTTACTGGGCCAGGCCTACGAGCAGTACTTC | CASSLLGQAYEQYF
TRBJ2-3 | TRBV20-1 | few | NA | TGCAGTGCAACAAACGCGGGACAAGGAACAGATACGCAGTATTTT | CSATNAGQGTDTQYF
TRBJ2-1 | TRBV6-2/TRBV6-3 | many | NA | TGTGCCAGCACCCCCCCGGGTTGGAGCGGCAGTGAGCAGTTCTTC | CASTPPGWSGSEQFF
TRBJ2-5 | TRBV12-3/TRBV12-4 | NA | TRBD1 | TGTGCCAGCAGCCACGCCACGGACAGGGGGCCAGATGAGACCCAGTACTTC | CASSHATDRGPDETQYF
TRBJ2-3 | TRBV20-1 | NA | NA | TGCAGTGCTAGAGATCAGGGTGACGCGCAGTATTTT | CSARDQGDAQYF
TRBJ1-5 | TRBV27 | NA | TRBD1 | TGTGCCAGCAGTTTATCTGACAGGGTTACGCCCCAGCATTTT | CASSLSDRVTPQHF
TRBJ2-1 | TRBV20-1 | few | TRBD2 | TGCAGTGCTACGGATGGGACTAGTGTTGGGGATGAGCAGTTCTTC | CSATDGTSVGDEQFF
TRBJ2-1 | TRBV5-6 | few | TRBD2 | TGTGCCAGCAGCTTTGAAAATAGCGGGATCCGCTCCTACAATGAGCAGTTCTTC | CASSFENSGIRSYNEQFF
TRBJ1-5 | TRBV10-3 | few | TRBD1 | TGTGCCATGAGCGACAGGGTCGATCAGCCCCAGCATTTT | CAMSDRVDQPQHF
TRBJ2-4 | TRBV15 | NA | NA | TGTGCCACCAGCAGAGCCCCGGAGGGTTACATTCAGTACTTC | CATSRAPEGYIQYF
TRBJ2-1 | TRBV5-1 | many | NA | TGCGCCAGCAGCTTGGAGGCTAGCCGCCTCAATGAGCAGTTCTTC | CASSLEASRLNEQFF
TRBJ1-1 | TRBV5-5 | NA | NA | TGTGCCAGCAGCTTGAGGATTTTTGAAGCTTTCTTT | CASSLRIFEAFF
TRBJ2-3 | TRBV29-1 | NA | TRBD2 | TGCAGCGTTGTGACCAGCGGGAAAAGCACAGATACGCAGTATTTT | CSVVTSGKSTDTQYF
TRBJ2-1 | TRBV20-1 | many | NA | TGCAGTGCTATTAGTCCGGGACCGATGAATGAGCAGTTCTTC | CSAISPGPMNEQFF
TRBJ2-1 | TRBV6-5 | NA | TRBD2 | TGTGCCAGCAGTTACTCGAGGCTAGCGGGAGTCGCTGAGCAGTTCTTC | CASSYSRLAGVAEQFF
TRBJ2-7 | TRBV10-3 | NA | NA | TGTGCCATCGGGGTGGCAGGGGTAGACGAGCAGTACTTC | CAIGVAGVDEQYF
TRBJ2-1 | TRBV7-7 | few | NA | TGTGCCAGCAGCTTAGGGTCGGGATCGACCACTGAGCAGTTCTTC | CASSLGSGSTTEQFF